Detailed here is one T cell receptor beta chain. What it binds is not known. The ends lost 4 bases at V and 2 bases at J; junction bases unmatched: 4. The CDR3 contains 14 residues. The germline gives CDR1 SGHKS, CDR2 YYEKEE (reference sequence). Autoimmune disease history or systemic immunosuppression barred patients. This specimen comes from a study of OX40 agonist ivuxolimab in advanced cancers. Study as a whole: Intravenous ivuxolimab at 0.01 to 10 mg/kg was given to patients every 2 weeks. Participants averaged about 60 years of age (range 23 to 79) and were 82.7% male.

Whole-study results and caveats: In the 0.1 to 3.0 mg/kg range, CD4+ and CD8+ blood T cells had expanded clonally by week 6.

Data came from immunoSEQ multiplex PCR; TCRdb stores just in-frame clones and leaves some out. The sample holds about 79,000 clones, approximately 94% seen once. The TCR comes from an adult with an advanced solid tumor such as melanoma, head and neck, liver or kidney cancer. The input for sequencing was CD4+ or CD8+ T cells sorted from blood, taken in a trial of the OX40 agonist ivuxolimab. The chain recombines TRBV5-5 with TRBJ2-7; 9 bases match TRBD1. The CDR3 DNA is TGTGCCAGCAGCCCCTGGACAGGGGCCTACGAGCAGTACTTC. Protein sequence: CASSPWTGAYEQYF.